This TCR beta chain came from a study of cytomegalovirus exposure and HLA in healthy donors. Per the germline V gene, CDR1 is SGHNT and CDR2 is YYREEE (reference sequence). The CDR3 runs 14 residues. The junction had 11 bases not matched to a gene; V was cut back by 4 bases and J by 7 bases. 60 Vbeta and 13 Jbeta primers were used in PCR. Method: immunoSEQ multiplex PCR; TCRdb's copy keeps in-frame clones and lacks some. This table has 65,000 to 75,000 clones, 74% appearing once. V is TRBV5-4 and J is TRBJ2-7, with TRBD2 matching over 7 bases. Input material: PBMCs. This receptor was obtained from a woman aged 55-75 years in good health and CMV-seropositive. In DNA, the CDR3 is TGTGCCAGCAGCGGCCCTAGCGGCGCGGGGGAGCAGTACTTC. This sequence encodes CASSGPSGAGEQYF.